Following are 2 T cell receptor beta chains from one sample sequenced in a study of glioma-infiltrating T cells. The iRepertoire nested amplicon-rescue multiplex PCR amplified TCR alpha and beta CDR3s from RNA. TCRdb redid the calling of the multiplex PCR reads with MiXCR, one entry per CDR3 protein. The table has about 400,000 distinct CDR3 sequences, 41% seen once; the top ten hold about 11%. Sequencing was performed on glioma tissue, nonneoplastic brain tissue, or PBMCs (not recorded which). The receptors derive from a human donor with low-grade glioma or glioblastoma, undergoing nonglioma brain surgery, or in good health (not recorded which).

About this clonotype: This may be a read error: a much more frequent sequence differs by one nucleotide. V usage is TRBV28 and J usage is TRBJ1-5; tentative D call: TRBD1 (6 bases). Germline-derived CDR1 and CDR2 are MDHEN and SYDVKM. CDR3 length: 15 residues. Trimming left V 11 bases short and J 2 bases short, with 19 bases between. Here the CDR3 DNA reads TGTGCCTGCATCCTCGGGGGCCTGGGCAATCAGCCCCAGCATTTT. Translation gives CACILGGLGNQPQHF.

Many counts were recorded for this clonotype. The CDR3 DNA sequence: TGTGCCAGCAGTTTCATAAAGGGAGGGGATGGCTACACCTTC. It translates to CASSFIKGGDGYTF. The J gene is TRBJ1-2, the V gene TRBV28, with D perhaps TRBD1 (5 bases). Per the germline V gene, CDR1 is MDHEN and CDR2 is SYDVKM. Trimming cost V 3 bases and J 6 bases, with 14 bases left between them. CDR3 length: 14 amino acids.